This note documents a single T cell receptor (beta chain) sequence. Its antigen remains unknown. Germline lookup yields CDR1 SNHLY and CDR2 FYNNEI. Germline trimming cut 6 bases from V and 4 bases from J; bases unmatched to any gene: 8. This CDR3 spans 14 amino acids. Measured with immunoSEQ multiplex PCR; TCRdb has only the in-frame clones, and not every one. The sample has under 45,000 clones, 75% to 85% seen once. No patient had autoimmune disease or received systemic immunosuppression. This specimen belongs to a study of OX40 agonist ivuxolimab in advanced cancers. Broader study findings: Expanded clones were, on average, more numerous in CD8+ T cells than in CD4+. At 0.1 to 3.0 mg/kg and by week 6, CD4+ and CD8+ T cells in the blood had expanded clonally.

The chain couples TRBV2 to TRBJ2-5, with TRBD2 identical over 7 bases. The starting material was CD4+ or CD8+ T cells sorted from blood, obtained in a trial of the OX40 agonist ivuxolimab. This TCR derives from an adult with an advanced solid tumor such as melanoma, head and neck, liver or kidney cancer. CDR3 in DNA: TGTGCCAGCAGAGACGGGGGAGGGAGAGAGACCCAGTACTTC. Translating it yields CASRDGGGRETQYF.